This T cell receptor (beta chain) was sequenced for a study of cytomegalovirus exposure and HLA in healthy donors. Study-wide results and limits: A few V segments could not be told apart, such as TRBV6-2 and TRBV6-3, and were left out. Among immune exposure information, only CMV serostatus was available.

Use of 60 Vbeta and 13 Jbeta primers characterized the PCR. Method: immunoSEQ multiplex PCR; TCRdb's copy keeps in-frame clones and lacks some. The table has fewer than 140,000 clones, 75% to 85% seen once. The table lists this clone with a few counts. Its antigen is unidentified. The germline V gene encodes CDR1 MGHRA and CDR2 YSYEKL. The CDR3 length is 16 residues. Trimming took off 2 bases at V and 2 bases at J, with 14 bases between the two ends. This TCR was sampled from a man aged 50-60 years in good health and CMV-seronegative. Source material: PBMCs. This chain links TRBV4-1 with TRBJ2-3; perhaps TRBD2 as D (7 bases). As DNA, the CDR3 is TGCGCCAGCAGCCAAAGGGCGGGGGCCCTCACAGATACGCAGTATTTT. Translation: CASSQRAGALTDTQYF.